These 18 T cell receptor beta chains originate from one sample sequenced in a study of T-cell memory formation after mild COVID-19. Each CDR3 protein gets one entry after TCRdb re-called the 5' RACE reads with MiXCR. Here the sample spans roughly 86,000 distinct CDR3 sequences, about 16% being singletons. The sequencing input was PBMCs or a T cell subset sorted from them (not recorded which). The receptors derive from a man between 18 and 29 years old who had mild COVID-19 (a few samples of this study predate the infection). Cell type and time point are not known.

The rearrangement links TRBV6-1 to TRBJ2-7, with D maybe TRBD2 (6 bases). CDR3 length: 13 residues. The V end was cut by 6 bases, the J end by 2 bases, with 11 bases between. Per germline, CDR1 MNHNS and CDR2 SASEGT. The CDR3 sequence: CASSGGTPYEQYV. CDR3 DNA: TGTGCCAGCAGCGGGGGAACGCCCTACGAGCAGTACGTC.

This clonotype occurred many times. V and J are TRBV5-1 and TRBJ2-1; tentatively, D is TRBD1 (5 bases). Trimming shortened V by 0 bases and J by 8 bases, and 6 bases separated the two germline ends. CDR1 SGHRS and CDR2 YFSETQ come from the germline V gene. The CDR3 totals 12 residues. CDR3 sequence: CASSLEGYEQFF. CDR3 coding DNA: TGCGCCAGCAGCTTGGAGGGGTATGAGCAGTTCTTC.

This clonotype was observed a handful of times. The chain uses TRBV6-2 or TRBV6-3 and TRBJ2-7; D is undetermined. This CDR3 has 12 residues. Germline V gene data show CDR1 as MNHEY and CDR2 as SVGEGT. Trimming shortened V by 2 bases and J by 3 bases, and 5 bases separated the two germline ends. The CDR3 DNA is TGTGCCAGCAGTTACATAAACTACGAGCAGTACTTC. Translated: CASSYINYEQYF.

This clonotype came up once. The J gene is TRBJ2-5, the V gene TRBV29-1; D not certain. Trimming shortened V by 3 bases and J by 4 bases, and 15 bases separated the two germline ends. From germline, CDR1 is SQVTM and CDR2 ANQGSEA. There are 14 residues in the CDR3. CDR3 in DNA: TGCAGCGTTGATGAGCCTCGGCAGGTAGAGACCCAGTACTTC. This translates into CSVDEPRQVETQYF.

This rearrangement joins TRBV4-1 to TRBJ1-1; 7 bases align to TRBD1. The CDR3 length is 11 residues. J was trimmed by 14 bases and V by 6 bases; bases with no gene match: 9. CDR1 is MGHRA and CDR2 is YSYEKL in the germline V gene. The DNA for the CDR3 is TGCGCCAGCAGTCGCGGACAGGTTAAATTCTTT. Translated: CASSRGQVKFF.

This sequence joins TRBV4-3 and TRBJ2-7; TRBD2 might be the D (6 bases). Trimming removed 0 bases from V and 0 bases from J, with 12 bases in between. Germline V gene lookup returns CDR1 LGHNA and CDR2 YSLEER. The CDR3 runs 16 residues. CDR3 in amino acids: CASSQDRETASYEQYF. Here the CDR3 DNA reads TGCGCCAGCAGCCAAGATCGGGAGACAGCCTCCTACGAGCAGTACTTC.

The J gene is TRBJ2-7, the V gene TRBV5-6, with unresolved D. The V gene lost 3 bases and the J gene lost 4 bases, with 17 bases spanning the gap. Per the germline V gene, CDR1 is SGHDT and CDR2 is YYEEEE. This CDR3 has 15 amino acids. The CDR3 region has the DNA TGTGCCAGCAGCTCGGGTCTAACGAGACCTTACGAGCAGTACGTC. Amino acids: CASSSGLTRPYEQYV.

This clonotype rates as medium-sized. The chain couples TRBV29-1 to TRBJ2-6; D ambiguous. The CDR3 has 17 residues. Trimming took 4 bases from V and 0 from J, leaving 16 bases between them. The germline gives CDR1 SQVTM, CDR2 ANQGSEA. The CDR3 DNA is TGCAGCGTTGCTTTAGGAATGAAGGTCTCTGGGGCCAACGTCCTGACTTTC. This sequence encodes CSVALGMKVSGANVLTF.

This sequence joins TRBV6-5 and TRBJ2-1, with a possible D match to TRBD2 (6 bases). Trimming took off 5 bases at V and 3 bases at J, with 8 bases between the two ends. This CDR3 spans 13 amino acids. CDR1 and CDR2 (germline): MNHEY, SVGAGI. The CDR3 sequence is CASSTGDYNEQFF. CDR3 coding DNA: TGTGCCAGCAGTACGGGGGACTACAATGAGCAGTTCTTC.

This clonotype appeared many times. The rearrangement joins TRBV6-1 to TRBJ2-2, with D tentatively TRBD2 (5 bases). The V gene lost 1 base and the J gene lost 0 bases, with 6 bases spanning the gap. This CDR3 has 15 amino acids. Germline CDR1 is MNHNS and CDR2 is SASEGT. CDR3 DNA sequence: TGTGCCAGCAGTGAAGAACTAGCGAACACCGGGGAGCTGTTTTTT. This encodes CASSEELANTGELFF.

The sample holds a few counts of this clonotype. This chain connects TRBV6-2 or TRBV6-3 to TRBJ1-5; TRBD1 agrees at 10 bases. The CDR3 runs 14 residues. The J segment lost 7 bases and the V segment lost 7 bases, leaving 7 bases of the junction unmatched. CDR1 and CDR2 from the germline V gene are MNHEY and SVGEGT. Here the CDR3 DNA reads TGTGCCAGCAAACCGGGACAGGGGTGGCAGCCCCAGCATTTT. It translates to CASKPGQGWQPQHF.

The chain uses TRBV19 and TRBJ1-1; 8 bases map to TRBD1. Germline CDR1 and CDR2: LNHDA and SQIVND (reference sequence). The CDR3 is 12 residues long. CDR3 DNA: TGTAGCACCGGGACAGGGAACACTGAAGCTTTCTTT. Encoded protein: CSTGTGNTEAFF.

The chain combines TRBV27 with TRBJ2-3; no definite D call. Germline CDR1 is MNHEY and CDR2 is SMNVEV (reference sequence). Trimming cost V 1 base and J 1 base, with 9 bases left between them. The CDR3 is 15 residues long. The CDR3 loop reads CASSLYSGRTDTQYF. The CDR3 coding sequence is TGTGCCAGCAGTTTATATAGTGGGCGCACAGATACGCAGTATTTT.

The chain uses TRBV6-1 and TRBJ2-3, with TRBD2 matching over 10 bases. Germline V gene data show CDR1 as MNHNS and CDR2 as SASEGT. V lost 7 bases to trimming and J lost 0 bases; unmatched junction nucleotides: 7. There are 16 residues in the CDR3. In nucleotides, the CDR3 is TGTGCCAGCACCCGGGCTAGCGGGGGAAGCACAGATACGCAGTATTTT. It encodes CASTRASGGSTDTQYF.

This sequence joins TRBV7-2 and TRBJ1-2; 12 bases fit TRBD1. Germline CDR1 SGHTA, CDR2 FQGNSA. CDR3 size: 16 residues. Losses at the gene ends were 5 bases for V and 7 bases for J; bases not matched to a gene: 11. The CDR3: CASSLHPGQGAFGYTF. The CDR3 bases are TGTGCCAGCAGCCTACATCCGGGACAGGGGGCATTTGGCTACACCTTC. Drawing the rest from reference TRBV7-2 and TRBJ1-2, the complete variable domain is GAGVSQSPSNKVTEKGKDVELRCDPISGHTALYWYRQSLGQGLEFLIYFQGNSAPDKSGLPSDRFSAERTGGSVSTLTIQRTQQEDSAVYLCASSLHPGQGAFGYTFGSGTRLTVV.

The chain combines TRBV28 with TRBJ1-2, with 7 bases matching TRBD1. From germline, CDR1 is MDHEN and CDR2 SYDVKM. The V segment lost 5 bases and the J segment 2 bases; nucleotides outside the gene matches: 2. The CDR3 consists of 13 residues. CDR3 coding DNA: TGTGCCAGCAGTGAACAGGGGAACTATGGCTACACCTTC. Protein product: CASSEQGNYGYTF.

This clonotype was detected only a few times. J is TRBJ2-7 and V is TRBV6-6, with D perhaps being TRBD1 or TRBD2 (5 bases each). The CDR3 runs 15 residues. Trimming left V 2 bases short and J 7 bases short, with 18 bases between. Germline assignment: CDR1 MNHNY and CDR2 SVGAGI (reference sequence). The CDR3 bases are TGTGCCAGCAGTTACGGGACGGACCCGCTCCAGGAGCAGTACGTC. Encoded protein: CASSYGTDPLQEQYV.

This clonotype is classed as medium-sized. The CDR3 here is CASSPPEGYNEQFF. DNA for the CDR3: TGTGCCAGCAGCCCGCCGGAGGGGTACAATGAGCAGTTCTTC. The rearrangement uses TRBV7-2 and TRBJ2-1; possibly TRBD2 for D (6 bases). The CDR3 is 14 residues long. V was shortened by 5 bases and J by 4 bases, with 12 bases between the two germline ends. CDR1 SGHTA and CDR2 FQGNSA come from the germline V gene.